These 26 T cell receptor beta chains were all obtained from the same sample, sequenced in a study of technical replicates of blood from a handful of donors. Assay: immunoSEQ multiplex PCR; the TCRdb copy retains only in-frame clones and omits some. The sample carries nearly 80,000 clones, 96% recorded once. The sample consisted of T cells isolated from PBMCs. The receptor source for this set is a human donor in good health.

The chain carries TRBV7-6 and TRBJ1-1, with D perhaps TRBD1 (6 bases). This CDR3 spans 15 amino acids. Trimming pared 3 bases from V and 0 bases from J, leaving 11 bases between. Germline-derived CDR1 and CDR2 are SGHVS and FNYEAQ. For the CDR3, the DNA is TGTGCCAGCAGCTTCGCCGGGACAATGAACACTGAAGCTTTCTTT. Translation gives CASSFAGTMNTEAFF.

The V call is TRBV7-9, the J call TRBJ1-1, with a tentative D call TRBD1 (6 bases). The germline V gene encodes CDR1 SEHNR and CDR2 FQNEAQ (reference sequence). Trimming pared 5 bases from V and 2 bases from J, leaving 12 bases between. This CDR3 is 14 amino acids long. DNA for the CDR3: TGTGCCAGCAGCCTCGGGACAACCAACACTGAAGCTTTCTTT. The encoded protein is CASSLGTTNTEAFF. Drawing the rest from reference TRBV7-9 and TRBJ1-1, the complete variable domain is DTGVSQNPRHKITKRGQNVTFRCDPISEHNRLYWYRQTLGQGPEFLTYFQNEAQLEKSRLLSDRFSAERPKGSFSTLEIQRTEQGDSAMYLCASSLGTTNTEAFFGQGTRLTVV.

V is TRBV20-1 and J is TRBJ2-3, with D possibly matching TRBD2 (5 bases). In germline, CDR1 is DFQATT, CDR2 SNEGSKA (reference sequence). Trimming shortened V by 1 base and J by 9 bases, and 8 bases separated the two germline ends. The CDR3 is made up of 11 amino acids. The chain's CDR3 is CSARASQTQYF. The CDR3 nucleotides are TGCAGTGCTAGAGCTAGCCAAACGCAGTATTTT.

J is TRBJ2-1 and V is TRBV6-4; D is undetermined. The germline V gene encodes CDR1 MRHNA and CDR2 SNTAGT. The CDR3 sequence is 14 residues long. V was shortened by 6 bases and J by 4 bases, with 13 bases between the two germline ends. In DNA form, the CDR3 reads TGTGCCAGCAGCCAAAACAGAGTTTACAATGAGCAGTTCTTC. Translated, it gives CASSQNRVYNEQFF.

The chain employs TRBV7-2 and TRBJ1-4; D unresolved. Trimming removed 5 bases from V and 7 bases from J, with 14 bases in between. CDR1 is SGHTA, CDR2 FQGNSA, per germline. This CDR3 region has 14 residues. The CDR3 loop is CASSPTTTGEKLFF. DNA for the CDR3: TGTGCCAGCAGCCCCACCACCACGGGTGAAAAACTGTTTTTT. Full variable domain (rest looked up from reference TRBV7-2 and TRBJ1-4): GAGVSQSPSNKVTEKGKDVELRCDPISGHTALYWYRQSLGQGLEFLIYFQGNSAPDKSGLPSDRFSAERTGGSVSTLTIQRTQQEDSAVYLCASSPTTTGEKLFFGSGTQLSVL.

This chain connects TRBV10-2 to TRBJ2-7; 11 nucleotides match TRBD2. The CDR3 runs to 15 residues. Germline assignment: CDR1 WSHSY and CDR2 SAAADI. J was trimmed by 4 bases and V by 7 bases; bases with no gene match: 9. CDR3 DNA sequence: TGCGCCAGCAAGATTACTAGCGGGAGTTCGTACGAGCAGTACTTC. Its protein product is CASKITSGSSYEQYF.

A word on this clone: An end of the junction differs from the germline gene, which may be a read error. This chain joins TRBV2 and TRBJ1-4; D perhaps matches TRBD1 (6 bases). Per germline, CDR1 SNHLY and CDR2 FYNNEI. CDR3 length: 15 amino acids. The CDR3 bases are TGTGCCAGTAGTGCGGGGCAGGGGCGATATGAAAAACTGTTTTTT. Encoded protein: CASSAGQGRYEKLFF.

V usage is TRBV6-1 and J usage is TRBJ1-2; 8 bases agree with TRBD1. V was clipped by 2 bases and J by 5 bases; unmatched bases: 10. The length of the CDR3 is 16 residues. The germline CDR1 and CDR2 sequences are MNHNS and SASEGT. For the CDR3, the DNA is TGTGCCAGCAGTGAACCCATCAGGGGGCTGGAGTATGGCTACACCTTC. Its protein product is CASSEPIRGLEYGYTF.

The genes are TRBV27 and TRBJ2-1; 7 bases align to TRBD1. The germline gives CDR1 MNHEY, CDR2 SMNVEV (reference sequence). The CDR3 extends over 13 amino acids. After removal of 6 bases from V and 5 bases from J, the junction contained 4 bases not matched to a gene. The CDR3 DNA reads TGTGCCAGCAGGGACAGGTCTGACAATGAGCAGTTCTTC. Its protein is CASRDRSDNEQFF.

The CDR3 coding sequence is TGTGCCAGCACGATAGAAGGGGGCGCGTCCACTGAAGCTTTCTTT. Translating it yields CASTIEGGASTEAFF. The J gene is TRBJ1-1, the V gene TRBV6-5; 7 bases match TRBD1. The CDR3 is 15 amino acids. Germline V CDR1 and CDR2: MNHEY, SVGAGI. J was trimmed by 4 bases and V by 7 bases; bases with no gene match: 12.

This chain links TRBV7-2 with TRBJ2-4; 9 bases agree with TRBD2. CDR3 length: 18 residues. Trimming cost V 3 bases and J 0 bases; bases outside gene matches: 9. Germline CDR1 reads SGHTA; CDR2 reads FQGNSA. DNA for the CDR3: TGTGCCAGCAGCTTTTACCAGCGGGAGGCTCTAGCCAAAAACATTCAGTACTTC. Its translation: CASSFYQREALAKNIQYF.

This clone was picked up one time. The chain carries TRBV18 and TRBJ1-2; D is possibly TRBD1 (5 bases). The CDR3 is 15 amino acids. V lost 3 bases and J 1 base, leaving 12 bases between the germline ends. Germline lookup yields CDR1 KGHSH and CDR2 LQKENI. CDR3 in amino acids: CASSPLLGDNYGYTF. CDR3 DNA sequence: TGTGCCAGCTCACCGCTATTAGGGGATAACTATGGCTACACCTTC.

The chain is built from TRBV7-9 and TRBJ1-2; 9 bases agree with TRBD1. V lost 5 bases and J lost 2; bases outside the gene matches: 3. This CDR3 is built from 14 residues. Germline loops: CDR1 SEHNR, CDR2 FQNEAQ (reference sequence). The DNA of the CDR3 is TGTGCCAGCAGCGTAGGACAGGGGAACTATGGCTACACCTTC. Encoded protein: CASSVGQGNYGYTF.

The chain has TRBV28 and TRBJ2-1; 11 bases map to TRBD2. The J segment lost 1 base and the V segment lost 1 base, leaving 0 bases of the junction unmatched. The CDR3 spans 16 residues. The V gene's germline CDR1 is MDHEN and CDR2 SYDVKM. CDR3 coding DNA: TGTGCCAGCAGTTTATCTAGCGGGGGGTCCTACAATGAGCAGTTCTTC. Residues: CASSLSSGGSYNEQFF.

The genes are TRBV4-2 and TRBJ2-1; 9 bases align to TRBD2. The trim removed 4 bases at V and 7 bases at J, leaving 14 bases unmatched. The germline gives CDR1 LGHNA, CDR2 YNFKEQ. The CDR3 spans 17 residues. For the CDR3, the DNA is TGTGCCAGCAGCCCCCGGTTAGCGGGAGACTCTGCGAATGAGCAGTTCTTC. Its protein is CASSPRLAGDSANEQFF.

The V call is TRBV5-8, the J call TRBJ2-3, with D uncertain. Germline loops: CDR1 SGHTS, CDR2 YDEGEE. This CDR3 is 14 amino acids long. Trimming took off 4 bases at V and 2 bases at J, with 11 bases between the two ends. The CDR3 spells CASSGGLFTDTQYF. Written as DNA, the CDR3 is TGTGCCAGCAGCGGCGGTCTCTTCACAGATACGCAGTATTTT.

J is TRBJ1-2 and V is TRBV30; D might be TRBD1 (6 bases). From germline, CDR1 is GTSNPN and CDR2 SVGIG (reference sequence). This CDR3 is 11 amino acids long. The ends were cut back, 2 bases at V and 8 bases at J, with 9 bases in the middle. The CDR3 sequence is CAWSRGTGYTF. The CDR3, as DNA: TGTGCCTGGAGTAGGGGGACAGGCTACACCTTC.

The chain is built from TRBV29-1 and TRBJ1-2; TRBD1 matches 7 bases. V was pared by 4 bases and J by 2 bases, with 10 bases of the junction left unmatched. CDR3 length: 15 amino acids. The germline V gene has CDR1 SQVTM and CDR2 ANQGSEA. CDR3 protein: CSVGQGVNINYGYTF. CDR3 nucleotide sequence: TGCAGCGTTGGTCAGGGGGTTAATATCAACTATGGCTACACCTTC.

This clone was observed once. The V and J genes are TRBV10-3 and TRBJ1-2, with D possibly TRBD1 on 5 matching bases. The CDR3 contains 13 residues. The V end was cut by 2 bases, the J end by 4 bases, with 8 bases between. Germline V gene data show CDR1 as ENHRY and CDR2 as SYGVKD. CDR3 nucleotides: TGTGCCATCAGTGAGGGCAGGGTCTATGGCTACACCTTC. It encodes CAISEGRVYGYTF.

This clone has just one count. V usage is TRBV6-4 and J usage is TRBJ2-7, with a possible D match to TRBD2 (5 bases). Germline-derived CDR1 and CDR2 are MRHNA and SNTAGT. There are 14 residues in the CDR3. The V end lost 3 bases, the J end lost 6 bases, and 15 bases lay between the germline ends. In DNA, the CDR3 is TGTGCCAGCAGTGATCAACCGGGATTGGCCGAGCAGTACTTC. Protein: CASSDQPGLAEQYF.

This chain uses TRBV28 with TRBJ2-2, with 11 positions matching TRBD2. The V and J ends lost 7 bases and 8 bases, in that order; junction bases with no gene match: 12. This CDR3 has 16 residues. Germline V gives CDR1 MDHEN, CDR2 SYDVKM. CDR3 protein: CASNVGGTSGRGELFF. CDR3 bases: TGTGCCAGCAATGTCGGAGGAACTAGCGGGAGAGGGGAGCTGTTTTTT.

The genes are TRBV5-1 and TRBJ1-1; no firm D call. CDR1 and CDR2 (germline): SGHRS, YFSETQ. The CDR3 contains 15 residues. The ends were cut back, 0 bases at V and 2 bases at J, with 11 bases in the middle. The CDR3 reads CASSLALQINTEAFF. For the CDR3, the DNA is TGCGCCAGCAGCTTGGCCCTTCAGATAAACACTGAAGCTTTCTTT.

The chain has TRBV19 and TRBJ2-1; D unresolved. This CDR3 is 14 amino acids long. Per the germline V gene, CDR1 is LNHDA and CDR2 is SQIVND (reference sequence). V was clipped by 4 bases and J by 0 bases, with 7 bases between them. Here the CDR3 reads CASSNRGSYNEQFF. The CDR3 nucleotides are TGTGCCAGTAGTAATAGAGGCTCCTACAATGAGCAGTTCTTC.

The DNA of the CDR3 is TGTGCCAGCAAAAAGCGGACCTACGAGCAGTACTTC. It codes for CASKKRTYEQYF. V gene TRBV6-4 combines with J gene TRBJ2-7; a weak D match, TRBD2 (5 bases). Trimming took off 7 bases at V and 2 bases at J, with 9 bases between the two ends. Germline lookup yields CDR1 MRHNA and CDR2 SNTAGT. The CDR3 covers 12 residues.

The V gene is TRBV19, the J gene TRBJ2-1; D is unresolved. Germline V CDR1 and CDR2: LNHDA, SQIVND (reference sequence). V was clipped by 8 bases and J by 8 bases, with 19 bases between them. This CDR3 contains 14 residues. The CDR3 region is CASGRVSFGHEQFF. In DNA, the CDR3 is TGTGCCAGTGGCCGTGTTTCATTTGGTCATGAGCAGTTCTTC. The whole variable domain, remainder taken from reference TRBV19 and TRBJ2-1, is DGGITQSPKYLFRKEGQNVTLSCEQNLNHDAMYWYRQDPGQGLRLIYYSQIVNDFQKGDIAEGYSVSREKKESFPLTVTSAQKNPTAFYLCASGRVSFGHEQFFGPGTRLTVL.

The gene calls are TRBV6-6 and TRBJ2-1; 16 bases align to TRBD2. Germline V gives CDR1 MNHNY, CDR2 SVGAGI (reference sequence). V lost 0 bases, J lost 15 bases, and 5 bases stayed unmatched. This CDR3 has 15 amino acids. The CDR3 DNA is TGTGCCAGCAGTTACTCCGGGACTAGCGGGAGGGCCGCGTTCTTC. Its translation is CASSYSGTSGRAAFF.